Sequencing of this T cell receptor (beta chain) was carried out in a study of CD8 T cells in Susac syndrome (dated by TCRdb to between 2018 and 2020). With respect to the entire study: The study used repertoire sequencing to test whether antigen drove CD8+ T cell activation and differentiation in Susac syndrome. CD8+ T cell repertoire clonality was compared between 11 to 12 healthy donors, some 14 Susac syndrome patients and 15 multiple sclerosis patients. General study outcomes and caveats: The number of individuals in the TCR sequencing and HLA analysis was recognized as being relatively small.

About this clonotype itself: What this receptor recognizes is not known. Base qualities are not recorded, but no much larger clone differs from it by a single base.

RNA was extracted using the RNeasy kit, and roughly 0.5 to 1 ug of the RNA was reverse transcribed with random hexamers. TCR beta CDR3 regions were amplified with the immunoSEQ multiplex PCR assay covering 54 Vbeta and 13 Jbeta segments. To correct PCR amplification bias, a synthetic template baseline was used for both primer optimization and computational correction. The original methods were these. Only productive sequences were kept, with reads annotated to V, D and J genes according to IMGT and analyzed in immunoSEQ Analyzer. Clonality was computed as one minus Shannon entropy normalized by log2 of the number of productive unique sequences. Public and private clones were assessed among the 100 most prevalent clones of each patient and control. A clone was defined as Susac-specific if it was absent from the healthy and MS cohorts, from some 1,100 published viral clones and from other ImmuneACCESS disease sequences. TCRdb applied fastp at Q25 and MiXCR to the public reads, then kept only in-frame beta chains. Rows with a matching CDR3 protein are joined into one entry that keeps the most common DNA and genes. The V and J calls were determined by TCRdb, not by the authors. The sample table lists around 220,000 distinct CDR3 sequences, around 90% of them with a count of one. The ten largest clones add up to around 0.13% of the sample.

After removal of 6 bases from V and 0 bases from J, the junction retains 12 bases not matched to a gene. The CDR3 starts with the cysteine, ends with the phenylalanine, and has 17 residues. This entry keeps only the CDR3 DNA: 51 bases, framed from base 1. The germline V gene supplies CDR1 MNHEY and CDR2 SVGEGT. Peripheral blood CD8+ and CD4+ T cells from healthy donors, Susac syndrome patients and multiple sclerosis patients were profiled using high-throughput TCR beta sequencing. The multiple sclerosis controls were treatment-naive patients whose relapsing-remitting disease, either stable or active, fulfilled the revised McDonald criteria. Bulk CD8+ and CD4+ T cells were purified magnetically by negative isolation, whereas CD8+ TEMRA cells were enriched by FACS. Blood was drawn into EDTA tubes, processed within 24 hours, and PBMCs were isolated by density gradient centrifugation. PBMCs intended for TCR sequencing were cryopreserved in liquid nitrogen and were subsequently thawed in a 37 degrees C water bath. Purity of sorted or isolated CD4+, CD8+ and CD8+ TEMRA cells was at least 90%.

The chain employs TRBV6-2 or TRBV6-3 and TRBJ1-1, with 8 junctional bases fitting TRBD1. This sequence was found in a human donor with multiple sclerosis. The sample comprised CD8+ T cells from PBMCs. CDR3 protein: CASSPGTGPDLNTEAFF. The DNA sequence is as follows: TGTGCCAGCAGCCCCGGGACAGGCCCAGACTTGAACACTGAAGCTTTCTTT.